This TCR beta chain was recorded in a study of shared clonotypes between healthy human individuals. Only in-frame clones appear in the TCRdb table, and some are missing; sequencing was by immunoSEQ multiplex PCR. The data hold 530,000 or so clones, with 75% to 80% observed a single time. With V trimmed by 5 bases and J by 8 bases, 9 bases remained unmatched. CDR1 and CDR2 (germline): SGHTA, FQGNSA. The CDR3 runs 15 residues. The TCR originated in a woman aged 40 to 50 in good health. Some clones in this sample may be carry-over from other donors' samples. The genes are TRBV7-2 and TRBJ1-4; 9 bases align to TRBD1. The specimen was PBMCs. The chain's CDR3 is CASSPKQGAVEKLFF. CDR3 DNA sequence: TGTGCCAGCAGCCCGAAACAGGGGGCGGTCGAAAAACTGTTTTTT. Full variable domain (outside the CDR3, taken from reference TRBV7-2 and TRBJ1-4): GAGVSQSPSNKVTEKGKDVELRCDPISGHTALYWYRQSLGQGLEFLIYFQGNSAPDKSGLPSDRFSAERTGGSVSTLTIQRTQQEDSAVYLCASSPKQGAVEKLFFGSGTQLSVL.